These 18 T cell receptor beta chains share one sample of origin, sequenced in a study of blood T cell repertoires in COVID-19 (TCRdb year 2020). Libraries were prepared through the immunoSEQ multiplex PCR assay. Here the immuneACCESS table is served through TCRdb, limited to in-frame sequences with V and J called. Missing clones are a known gap in these copies; in checked studies unresolved V genes cover under half, and the rest lacks a known reason. Across this sample there are 150,000 to 200,000 clones, with roughly nine tenths seen only once. Of the sample, under 2% falls within the top ten clones. Sequenced input: peripheral blood. These receptors were taken from a man younger than 30 who had recovered from COVID-19.

V and J are TRBV7-2 and TRBJ2-5; perhaps TRBD2 as D (5 bases). Trimming removed 3 bases at V and 1 base at J, with 9 bases between. The germline CDR1 and CDR2 sequences are SGHTA and FQGNSA. CDR3 size: 14 residues. CDR3 region: CASSFNGIQETQYF. The CDR3, as DNA: TGTGCCAGCAGCTTTAACGGGATCCAAGAGACCCAGTACTTC.

The chain carries TRBV10-2 and TRBJ2-1, with 13 bases lining up with TRBD2. The length of the CDR3 is 16 residues. Germline values: CDR1 WSHSY, CDR2 SAAADI. V shed 3 bases and J 6 bases; nucleotides not matched to a gene: 5. The CDR3 region is CASSELGLAGVNEQFF. The CDR3 DNA is TGCGCCAGCAGTGAACTCGGACTAGCGGGAGTCAATGAGCAGTTCTTC.

V gene TRBV9 combines with J gene TRBJ1-2; possibly TRBD1 for D (5 bases). The CDR3 length is 17 residues. Germline V gene lookup returns CDR1 SGDLS and CDR2 YYNGEE. The ends were cut back, 0 bases at V and 5 bases at J, with 20 bases in the middle. The CDR3 DNA reads TGTGCCAGCAGCGTAGCTACGGGGGGAATGGTTCGGTATGGCTACACCTTC. Its protein is CASSVATGGMVRYGYTF.

This chain uses TRBV6-5 with TRBJ1-6; D might be TRBD1 (6 bases). Germline V gene lookup returns CDR1 MNHEY and CDR2 SVGAGI. V lost 0 bases, J lost 10 bases, and 13 bases lay in between. The CDR3 runs 15 residues. CDR3 in DNA: TGTGCCAGCAGTTACTCACCCCAGGGGAAATCACCCCTCCACTTT. This encodes CASSYSPQGKSPLHF.

The chain employs TRBV7-2 and TRBJ2-7, with TRBD2 matching 13 bases. V shed 8 bases, J shed 10 bases, and the junction held 11 bases outside the gene matches. The germline gives CDR1 SGHTA, CDR2 FQGNSA. This CDR3 has 14 amino acids. Here the CDR3 reads CASATSGRVSHQYF. CDR3 bases: TGTGCCAGCGCTACTAGCGGGAGGGTTTCTCATCAGTACTTC. Full variable domain (remainder filled in from reference TRBV7-2 and TRBJ2-7): GAGVSQSPSNKVTEKGKDVELRCDPISGHTALYWYRQSLGQGLEFLIYFQGNSAPDKSGLPSDRFSAERTGGSVSTLTIQRTQQEDSAVYLCASATSGRVSHQYFGPGTRLTVT.

V is TRBV5-1 and J is TRBJ2-1; TRBD1 is a possible D gene (6 bases). The CDR3 sequence is 15 residues long. From germline, CDR1 is SGHRS and CDR2 YFSETQ. Between the trimmed V and J ends, which lost 5 bases and 0 bases, there was a span of 12 bases. CDR3 residues: CASRYTGSSYNEQFF. DNA of the CDR3: TGCGCCAGCAGATACACAGGGAGCTCCTACAATGAGCAGTTCTTC.

The chain has TRBV27 and TRBJ2-1; 10 nucleotides agree with TRBD2. This CDR3 region has 15 residues. Germline lookup yields CDR1 MNHEY and CDR2 SMNVEV (reference sequence). V shed 4 bases and J 2 bases; nucleotides not matched to a gene: 2. This CDR3 is CASSWTSGTYNEQFF. As DNA, the CDR3 is TGTGCCAGCAGTTGGACTAGCGGAACCTACAATGAGCAGTTCTTC.

Here the CDR3 reads CASSLLGARYEQYF. As DNA, the CDR3 is TGTGCCAGCAGCTTACTGGGGGCGCGGTACGAGCAGTACTTC. The J gene is TRBJ2-7, the V gene TRBV7-8; possible D gene TRBD1, 6 bases. The CDR3 has 14 residues. The ends were cut back, 2 bases at V and 4 bases at J, with 12 bases in the middle. The germline CDR1 and CDR2 sequences are SGHVS and FQNEAQ.

This chain connects TRBV27 to TRBJ1-5; D remains ambiguous. The CDR3 loop spans 13 amino acids. V was cut by 0 bases and J by 6 bases, with 6 bases left in between. From germline, CDR1 is MNHEY and CDR2 SMNVEV (reference sequence). CDR3 nucleotides: TGTGCCAGCAGTTTATCGGAGGGTCAGCCCCAGCATTTT. The encoded protein is CASSLSEGQPQHF.

This sequence joins TRBV18 and TRBJ1-1; D uncertain. The CDR3 has 17 residues. V was shortened by 4 bases and J by 0 bases, with 18 bases between the two germline ends. Germline V gene data show CDR1 as KGHSH and CDR2 as LQKENI. CDR3 DNA: TGTGCCAGCTCACAGCTGGGCGGGTCTCCCTTGAACACTGAAGCTTTCTTT. It codes for CASSQLGGSPLNTEAFF.

The chain carries TRBV20-1 and TRBJ1-4, with D possibly being TRBD1 (6 bases). V was trimmed by 6 bases and J by 10 bases, leaving 12 bases between them. Germline V CDR1 and CDR2: DFQATT, SNEGSKA (reference sequence). The CDR3 loop spans 11 amino acids. The CDR3 DNA reads as TGCAGTGCGAGGGGGGGTGGAAAACTGTTTTTT. It yields the protein CSARGGGKLFF.

The V and J genes are TRBV5-1 and TRBJ1-4; 7 positions agree with TRBD1. J gave up 7 bases and V 3 bases, and 9 bases lay outside the gene matches. This CDR3 region has 15 residues. Germline values: CDR1 SGHRS, CDR2 YFSETQ. The CDR3 DNA reads TGCGCCAGCAGCTACCAACAGGGGACTGGTGAAAAACTGTTTTTT. Protein: CASSYQQGTGEKLFF.

V gene TRBV19 combines with J gene TRBJ1-4, with 8 bases fitting TRBD1. Germline trimming cut 5 bases from V and 5 bases from J; bases unmatched to any gene: 7. The germline CDR1 and CDR2 sequences are LNHDA and SQIVND (reference sequence). CDR3 length: 15 amino acids. The DNA of the CDR3 is TGTGCCAGTAGTGTCGGACAGGGTCAAAATGAAAAACTGTTTTTT. Amino acid sequence: CASSVGQGQNEKLFF. Combining the CDR3 with reference TRBV19 and TRBJ1-4 gives the whole variable domain DGGITQSPKYLFRKEGQNVTLSCEQNLNHDAMYWYRQDPGQGLRLIYYSQIVNDFQKGDIAEGYSVSREKKESFPLTVTSAQKNPTAFYLCASSVGQGQNEKLFFGSGTQLSVL.

CDR3 DNA: TGTGCCAGCAGTTTACGAGGGGACAGCTACGAGCAGTACTTC. It is translated as CASSLRGDSYEQYF. This sequence joins TRBV28 and TRBJ2-7; TRBD1 matches 7 bases. The CDR3 loop spans 14 amino acids. In germline, CDR1 is MDHEN, CDR2 SYDVKM. Trimming cost V 2 bases and J 3 bases; bases outside gene matches: 4. The variable domain in full, with the rest retrieved from reference TRBV28 and TRBJ2-7, is DVKVTQSSRYLVKRTGEKVFLECVQDMDHENMFWYRQDPGLGLRLIYFSYDVKMKEKGDIPEGYSVSREKKERFSLILESASTNQTSMYLCASSLRGDSYEQYFGPGTRLTVT.

Comments on this clone: The sample carries other DNA sequences with the same CDR3. The chain employs TRBV6-5 and TRBJ1-5, with TRBD1 matching over 9 bases. This CDR3 is 14 amino acids long. V was pared by 6 bases and J by 4 bases, with 4 bases of the junction left unmatched. Looked up from germline, CDR1 is MNHEY and CDR2 is SVGAGI. CDR3 DNA sequence: TGTGCCAGCAGCCTAGACAGGGGGAATCAGCCCCAGCATTTT. Translation gives CASSLDRGNQPQHF.

The chain is built from TRBV5-1 and TRBJ2-3, with TRBD1 matching over 9 bases. Germline CDR1 reads SGHRS; CDR2 reads YFSETQ. This CDR3 contains 15 residues. V was pared by 4 bases and J by 3 bases, with 6 bases of the junction left unmatched. The CDR3 sequence: CASSHSGTGTDTQYF. CDR3 DNA: TGCGCCAGCAGCCACTCCGGGACAGGGACAGATACGCAGTATTTT.

The V gene is TRBV10-3, the J gene TRBJ2-5; the match to TRBD1 covers 7 bases. This CDR3 comprises 14 residues. CDR1 is ENHRY and CDR2 is SYGVKD in the germline V gene. V lost 6 bases and J lost 1; bases outside the gene matches: 5. In nucleotides, the CDR3 is TGTGCCATCAGGGGACAGAATGTCCAAGAGACCCAGTACTTC. Protein: CAIRGQNVQETQYF.

This chain joins TRBV19 and TRBJ2-1, with a tentative D call TRBD2 (5 bases). Deletions cut 5 bases from V and 3 bases from J, with 17 bases between. There are 16 residues in the CDR3. CDR1 LNHDA and CDR2 SQIVND come from the germline V gene (reference sequence). The CDR3, as DNA: TGTGCCAGTAGTCCCCCGACTACTGCAAACTACAATGAGCAGTTCTTC. Its protein is CASSPPTTANYNEQFF.